Listed here are 20 T cell receptor beta chains from one sample, sequenced in a study of blood T cell repertoires in COVID-19. Measured with immunoSEQ multiplex PCR; TCRdb has only the in-frame clones, and not every one. The table shows fewer than 200,000 clones, with approximately 84% occurring only once. Sequences were obtained from peripheral blood. Every receptor here comes from a human donor in a cohort sampled during active COVID-19.

V is TRBV6-6 and J is TRBJ2-2; unclear D gene. Germline CDR1 and CDR2: MNHNY and SVGAGI (reference sequence). V lost 4 bases and J lost 7, with 10 bases in between. The CDR3 extends over 13 amino acids. CDR3 loop: CASSLVAIGELFF. Here the CDR3 DNA reads TGTGCCAGCAGTTTAGTCGCCATCGGGGAGCTGTTTTTT.

The chain employs TRBV11-1 and TRBJ1-2; D perhaps matches TRBD1 (6 bases). CDR3 size: 14 residues. In germline, CDR1 is SGHAT, CDR2 FQDESV (reference sequence). V was clipped by 0 bases and J by 7 bases, with 12 bases between them. The CDR3 DNA follows: TGTGCCAGCAGCTTAGCCCCCCGGACAGCTGGCTACACCTTC. It encodes CASSLAPRTAGYTF.

This clone was seen more than once but under ten times. The rearrangement joins TRBV9 to TRBJ1-3; D ambiguous. The germline V gene encodes CDR1 SGDLS and CDR2 YYNGEE. The germline V and J ends were trimmed by 4 bases and 3 bases, with 8 bases remaining between them. The CDR3 runs to 13 residues. The CDR3 DNA sequence: TGTGCCAGCAGCCCCCGCGGTGGAAACACCATATATTTT. Its translation is CASSPRGGNTIYF.

The chain employs TRBV5-4 and TRBJ2-6; 7 bases are shared with TRBD2. The germline CDR1 and CDR2 sequences are SGHNT and YYREEE (reference sequence). The ends lost 4 bases at V and 2 bases at J; junction bases unmatched: 3. The CDR3 is 15 residues long. The chain's CDR3 is CASSTRGAGANVLTF. CDR3 coding DNA: TGTGCCAGCAGCACACGGGGGGCTGGGGCCAACGTCCTGACTTTC. Variable domain in full (rest from reference TRBV5-4 and TRBJ2-6): ETGVTQSPTHLIKTRGQQVTLRCSSQSGHNTVSWYQQALGQGPQFIFQYYREEENGRGNFPPRFSGLQFPNYSSELNVNALELDDSALYLCASSTRGAGANVLTFGAGSRLTVL.

This clone has more than one count but fewer than ten. At the DNA level, this CDR3 is encoded by other sequences in the same sample as well. The chain couples TRBV9 to TRBJ2-7; 9 bases are a match to TRBD2. The germline V gene encodes CDR1 SGDLS and CDR2 YYNGEE. The trim removed 0 bases at V and 4 bases at J, leaving 5 bases unmatched. This CDR3 is built from 15 residues. The CDR3 spells CASSVAAGGRYEQYF. The CDR3 DNA sequence: TGTGCCAGCAGCGTAGCAGCGGGGGGTAGGTACGAGCAGTACTTC. Complete variable domain (other parts from reference TRBV9 and TRBJ2-7): DSGVTQTPKHLITATGQRVTLRCSPRSGDLSVYWYQQSLDQGLQFLIQYYNGEERAKGNILERFSAQQFPDLHSELNLSSLELGDSALYFCASSVAAGGRYEQYFGPGTRLTVT.

The chain couples TRBV18 to TRBJ1-3; no clear D. The germline V gene encodes CDR1 KGHSH and CDR2 LQKENI. Trimming removed 3 bases at V and 4 bases at J, with 7 bases between. CDR3 length: 13 residues. The CDR3: CASSPLEGNTIYF. The CDR3 DNA is TGTGCCAGCTCACCCCTTGAGGGAAACACCATATATTTT.

This chain uses TRBV19 with TRBJ2-3; 7 positions agree with TRBD1. J was trimmed by 4 bases and V by 5 bases; bases with no gene match: 9. Germline V gene lookup returns CDR1 LNHDA and CDR2 SQIVND (reference sequence). The CDR3 covers 15 residues. The CDR3 DNA follows: TGTGCCAGTAGTCGCGACAGGGAAGGGTCAGATACGCAGTATTTT. Protein: CASSRDREGSDTQYF. The whole variable domain, remainder taken from reference TRBV19 and TRBJ2-3, is DGGITQSPKYLFRKEGQNVTLSCEQNLNHDAMYWYRQDPGQGLRLIYYSQIVNDFQKGDIAEGYSVSREKKESFPLTVTSAQKNPTAFYLCASSRDREGSDTQYFGPGTRLTVL.

The chain recombines TRBV7-9 with TRBJ1-1; no reliable D call. This CDR3 region has 17 residues. The germline V gene encodes CDR1 SEHNR and CDR2 FQNEAQ (reference sequence). Trimming took off 5 bases at V and 5 bases at J, with 24 bases between the two ends. CDR3 sequence reads: CASSLLVAREGSTEAFF. The CDR3 region has the DNA TGTGCCAGCAGCCTTCTCGTGGCGCGAGAGGGAAGTACTGAAGCTTTCTTT.

V usage is TRBV5-1 and J usage is TRBJ1-4; D possibly corresponds to TRBD1 (6 bases). Trimming shortened V by 1 base and J by 3 bases, and 10 bases separated the two germline ends. CDR1 is SGHRS, CDR2 YFSETQ, per germline. The CDR3 has 15 amino acids. Here the CDR3 DNA reads TGCGCCAGCAGCTTGAGGACAGATGCTAATGAAAAACTGTTTTTT. It yields the protein CASSLRTDANEKLFF.

This sequence joins TRBV15 and TRBJ2-5; 7 bases are a match to TRBD2. Looked up from germline, CDR1 is LNHNV and CDR2 is YYDKDF (reference sequence). The CDR3 has 13 amino acids. V shed 5 bases, J shed 2 bases, and the junction held 2 bases outside the gene matches. CDR3 nucleotide sequence: TGTGCCACCAGCGGGGGACTACAAGAGACCCAGTACTTC. Translating gives CATSGGLQETQYF.

This rearrangement joins TRBV6-5 to TRBJ2-3; 9 positions match TRBD2. Trimming took 6 bases from V and 0 from J; bases not matched to a gene: 4. The CDR3 consists of 15 residues. Germline lookup yields CDR1 MNHEY and CDR2 SVGAGI. DNA for the CDR3: TGTGCCAGCAGCTCTAGCGGGGCTAGCACAGATACGCAGTATTTT. Protein: CASSSSGASTDTQYF.

This clone was picked up one time. The V gene is TRBV9, the J gene TRBJ1-6; 9 bases are shared with TRBD1. The CDR3 loop spans 14 amino acids. The germline V gene has CDR1 SGDLS and CDR2 YYNGEE. V lost 3 bases and J lost 8; bases outside the gene matches: 3. The CDR3 DNA reads TGTGCCAGCAGCGGAACAGGGGGCTATTCACCCCTCCACTTT. Its translation: CASSGTGGYSPLHF.

The rearrangement joins TRBV11-2 to TRBJ1-1; TRBD1 agrees at 8 bases. From germline, CDR1 is SGHAT and CDR2 FQNNGV. This CDR3 spans 15 amino acids. The V segment lost 5 bases and the J segment 0 bases; nucleotides outside the gene matches: 5. The CDR3 reads CASSQWGQVNTEAFF. The CDR3 DNA is TGTGCCAGCAGCCAATGGGGACAGGTGAACACTGAAGCTTTCTTT.

The chain is built from TRBV2 and TRBJ1-1; D is perhaps TRBD1 (5 bases). Germline loops: CDR1 SNHLY, CDR2 FYNNEI. V lost 3 bases and J lost 4, with 18 bases in between. The CDR3 has 16 residues. CDR3 amino acids: CASSEYSAGLGTEAFF. The CDR3, as DNA: TGTGCCAGCAGTGAGTACTCGGCGGGGCTGGGCACTGAAGCTTTCTTT.

CDR3 DNA sequence: TGCGCCAGCTCAGCGAAAGGGGGGAACACCGGGGAGCTGTTTTTT. Translated: CASSAKGGNTGELFF. The chain couples TRBV4-1 to TRBJ2-2, with a possible D match to TRBD1 (6 bases). Germline V gene lookup returns CDR1 MGHRA and CDR2 YSYEKL. The CDR3 consists of 15 residues. With 8 bases removed from V and 1 base from J, the gap between germline ends came to 14 bases.

The gene calls are TRBV10-2 and TRBJ2-7; D may be TRBD2 (5 bases). CDR1 WSHSY and CDR2 SAAADI come from the germline V gene. V dropped 8 bases and J dropped 0 bases, with 11 bases sitting between them. The CDR3 spans 13 residues. The CDR3 loop is CASATGISYEQYF. The CDR3 DNA sequence: TGCGCCAGCGCAACCGGGATCTCCTACGAGCAGTACTTC.

The chain combines TRBV4-1 with TRBJ2-7, with 11 nucleotides matching TRBD2. The CDR3 sequence is 18 residues long. Germline V gene sequence: CDR1 MGHRA, CDR2 YSYEKL. The trim removed 1 base at V and 3 bases at J, leaving 11 bases unmatched. The CDR3 DNA follows: TGCGCCAGCAGCCAAGTGTATAGCGGGGGGGATTCTTACTACGAGCAGTACTTC. It specifies CASSQVYSGGDSYYEQYF.

The chain recombines TRBV7-9 with TRBJ1-4; TRBD1 matches 12 bases. Germline assignment: CDR1 SEHNR and CDR2 FQNEAQ (reference sequence). V trimming: 3 bases; J trimming: 8 bases; junction bases outside the gene matches: 4. The CDR3 consists of 15 residues. This CDR3 is CASSLGQGAREKLFF. In DNA, the CDR3 is TGTGCCAGCAGCTTGGGACAGGGGGCGAGGGAAAAACTGTTTTTT.

The CDR3 sequence is CASSFGARPENGFSGANVLTF. CDR3 coding DNA: TGTGCCAGCAGCTTTGGGGCTCGTCCCGAAAACGGATTCTCTGGGGCCAACGTCCTGACTTTC. The genes are TRBV7-8 and TRBJ2-6, with D perhaps matching TRBD1 (5 bases). There are 21 residues in the CDR3. Trimming cost V 3 bases and J 0 bases, with 24 bases left between them. Germline CDR1 and CDR2: SGHVS and FQNEAQ.

J is TRBJ1-2 and V is TRBV10-3; weak D call: TRBD1 (6 bases). V was pared by 4 bases and J by 2 bases, with 14 bases between. The CDR3 sequence is 15 residues long. Per germline, CDR1 ENHRY and CDR2 SYGVKD. The CDR3 here is CAISARQGSNYGYTF. CDR3 in DNA: TGTGCCATCAGTGCGAGGCAGGGGAGCAACTATGGCTACACCTTC.